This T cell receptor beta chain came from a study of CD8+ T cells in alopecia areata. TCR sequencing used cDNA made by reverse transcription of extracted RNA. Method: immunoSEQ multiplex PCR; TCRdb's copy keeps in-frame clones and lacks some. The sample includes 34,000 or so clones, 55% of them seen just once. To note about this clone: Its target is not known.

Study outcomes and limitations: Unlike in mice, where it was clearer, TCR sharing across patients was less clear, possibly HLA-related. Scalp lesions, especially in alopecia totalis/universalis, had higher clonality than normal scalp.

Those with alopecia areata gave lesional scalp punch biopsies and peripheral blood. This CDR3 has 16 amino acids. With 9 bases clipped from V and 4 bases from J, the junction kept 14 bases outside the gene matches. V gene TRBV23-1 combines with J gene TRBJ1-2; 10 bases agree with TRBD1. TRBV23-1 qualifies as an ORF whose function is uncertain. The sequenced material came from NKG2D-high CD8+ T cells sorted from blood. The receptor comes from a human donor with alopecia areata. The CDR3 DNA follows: TGCGCCAGTCCTCGGGGGACAGGGGAAGTATTCTATGGCTACACCTTC. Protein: CASPRGTGEVFYGYTF.